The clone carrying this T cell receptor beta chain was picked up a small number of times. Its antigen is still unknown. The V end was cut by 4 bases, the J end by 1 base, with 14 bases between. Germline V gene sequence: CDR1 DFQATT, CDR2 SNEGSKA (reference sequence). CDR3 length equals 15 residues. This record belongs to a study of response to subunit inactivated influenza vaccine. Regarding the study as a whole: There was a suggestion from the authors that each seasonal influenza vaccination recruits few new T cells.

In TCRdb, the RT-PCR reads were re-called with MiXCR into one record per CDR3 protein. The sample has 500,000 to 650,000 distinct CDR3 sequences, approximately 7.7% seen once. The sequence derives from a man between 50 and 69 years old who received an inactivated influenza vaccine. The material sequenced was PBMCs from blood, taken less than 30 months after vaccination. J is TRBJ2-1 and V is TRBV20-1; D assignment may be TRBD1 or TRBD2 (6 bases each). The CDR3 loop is CSANRVGGSYNEQFF. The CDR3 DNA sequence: TGCAGTGCTAACAGGGTCGGGGGATCCTACAATGAGCAGTTCTTC.